Described below is a single TCR beta chain sequence and its context. Its target is unknown. This sample is drawn from a study of T cell repertoires in cytomegalovirus infection. This CDR3 contains 21 residues. The germline V and J ends were trimmed by 4 bases and 0 bases, with 28 bases remaining between them. TCRdb reprocessed the reads via MiXCR and lists one record per CDR3 protein. This sample has approximately 110,000 distinct CDR3 sequences, with 30% to 40% found just once. The source of this sequence is a human donor in good health (CMV status not recorded). Some clones in this sample may be carry-over from other donors' samples. The chain recombines TRBV12-3 or TRBV12-4 with TRBJ2-1; D might be TRBD2 (5 bases). Sequencing used CD8+ T cells from cultured PBMCs, obtained from culture after CMV antigen stimulation. The CDR3 reads CASSSYHSSVQLLRSYNEQFF. CDR3 DNA sequence: TGTGCCAGCAGTTCCTATCACAGTAGCGTCCAACTCCTGCGCTCCTACAATGAGCAGTTCTTC.